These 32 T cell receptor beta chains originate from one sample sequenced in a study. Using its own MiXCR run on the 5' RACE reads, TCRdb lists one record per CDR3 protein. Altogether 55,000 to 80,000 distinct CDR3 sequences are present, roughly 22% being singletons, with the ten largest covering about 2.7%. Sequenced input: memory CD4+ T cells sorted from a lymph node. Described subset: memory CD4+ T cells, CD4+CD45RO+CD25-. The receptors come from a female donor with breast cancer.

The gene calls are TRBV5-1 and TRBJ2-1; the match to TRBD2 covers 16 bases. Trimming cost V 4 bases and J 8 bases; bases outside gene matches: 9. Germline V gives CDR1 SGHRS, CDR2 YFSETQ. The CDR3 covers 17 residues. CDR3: CASSAGTSGRARHEQFF. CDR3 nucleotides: TGCGCCAGCAGCGCGGGGACTAGCGGGAGGGCCAGGCATGAGCAGTTCTTC.

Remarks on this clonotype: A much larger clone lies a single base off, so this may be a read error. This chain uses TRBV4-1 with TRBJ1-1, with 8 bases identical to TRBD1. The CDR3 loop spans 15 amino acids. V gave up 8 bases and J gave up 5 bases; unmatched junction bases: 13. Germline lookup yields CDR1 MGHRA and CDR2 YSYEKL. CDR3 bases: TGCGCCAGCGGCCCGGAAGGGACAGGTAGGACTGAAGCTTTCTTT. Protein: CASGPEGTGRTEAFF.

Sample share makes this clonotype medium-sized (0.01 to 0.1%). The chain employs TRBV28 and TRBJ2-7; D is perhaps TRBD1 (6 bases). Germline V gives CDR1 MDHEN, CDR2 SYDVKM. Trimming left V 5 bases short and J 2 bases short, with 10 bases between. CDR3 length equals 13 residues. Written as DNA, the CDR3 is TGTGCCAGCAGTCGACAGGACGCCTACGAGCAGTACTTC. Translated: CASSRQDAYEQYF.

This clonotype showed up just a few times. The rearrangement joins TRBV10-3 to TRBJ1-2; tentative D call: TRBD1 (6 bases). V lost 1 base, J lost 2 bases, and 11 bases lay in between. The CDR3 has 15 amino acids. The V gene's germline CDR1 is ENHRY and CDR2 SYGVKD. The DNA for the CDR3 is TGTGCCATCAGTGAGTTGAATCAGGGGAACTATGGCTACACCTTC. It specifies CAISELNQGNYGYTF.

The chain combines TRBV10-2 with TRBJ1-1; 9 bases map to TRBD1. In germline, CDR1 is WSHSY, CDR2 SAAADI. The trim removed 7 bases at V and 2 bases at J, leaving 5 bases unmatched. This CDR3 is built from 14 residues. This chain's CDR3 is CASTMGQGNTEAFF. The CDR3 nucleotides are TGCGCCAGCACTATGGGACAGGGAAACACTGAAGCTTTCTTT.

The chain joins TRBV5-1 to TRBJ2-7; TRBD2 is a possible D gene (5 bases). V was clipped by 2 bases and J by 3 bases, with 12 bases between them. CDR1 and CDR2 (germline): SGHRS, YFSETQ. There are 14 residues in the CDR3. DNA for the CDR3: TGCGCCAGCAGCTTAGAGAGGGCCAACTACGAGCAGTACTTC. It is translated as CASSLERANYEQYF.

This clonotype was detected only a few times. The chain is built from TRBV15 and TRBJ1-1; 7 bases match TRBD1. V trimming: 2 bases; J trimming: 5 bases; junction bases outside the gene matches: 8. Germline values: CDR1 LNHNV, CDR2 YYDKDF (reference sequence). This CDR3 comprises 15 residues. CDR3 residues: CATSRPTAGGTEAFF. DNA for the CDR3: TGTGCCACCAGCAGACCCACAGCAGGGGGGACTGAAGCTTTCTTT. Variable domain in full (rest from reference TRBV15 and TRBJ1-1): DAMVIQNPRYQVTQFGKPVTLSCSQTLNHNVMYWYQQKSSQAPKLLFHYYDKDFNNEADTPDNFQSRRPNTSFCFLDIRSPGLGDTAMYLCATSRPTAGGTEAFFGQGTRLTVV.

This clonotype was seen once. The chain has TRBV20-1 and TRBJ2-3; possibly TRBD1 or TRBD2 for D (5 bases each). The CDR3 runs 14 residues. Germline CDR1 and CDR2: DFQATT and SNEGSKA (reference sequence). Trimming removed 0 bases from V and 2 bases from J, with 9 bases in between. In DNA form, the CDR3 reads TGCAGTGCTAGAGATGGGGGTATCACAGATACGCAGTATTTT. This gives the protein CSARDGGITDTQYF.

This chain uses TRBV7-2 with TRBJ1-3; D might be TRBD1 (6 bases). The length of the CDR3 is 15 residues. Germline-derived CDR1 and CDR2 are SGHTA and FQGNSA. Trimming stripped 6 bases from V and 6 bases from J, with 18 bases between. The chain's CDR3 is CASSQRGQFSNTIYF. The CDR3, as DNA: TGTGCCAGCAGTCAAAGAGGACAGTTTTCAAACACCATATATTTT.

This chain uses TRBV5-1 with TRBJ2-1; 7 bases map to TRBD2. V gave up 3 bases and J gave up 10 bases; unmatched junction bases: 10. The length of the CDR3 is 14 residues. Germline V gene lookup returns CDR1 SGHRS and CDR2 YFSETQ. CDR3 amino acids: CASSSIAGPAEQFF. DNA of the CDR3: TGCGCCAGCAGCTCAATAGCGGGCCCCGCCGAGCAGTTCTTC.

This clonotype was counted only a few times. The CDR3 bases are TGTGCCATCAGTGGACTAGCGGAGCCCCTAACCACCGGGGAGCTGTTTTTT. It is translated as CAISGLAEPLTTGELFF. This chain links TRBV10-3 with TRBJ2-2; 9 bases are a match to TRBD2. The CDR3 runs to 17 residues. From germline, CDR1 is ENHRY and CDR2 SYGVKD. The trim removed 4 bases at V and 4 bases at J, leaving 10 bases unmatched.

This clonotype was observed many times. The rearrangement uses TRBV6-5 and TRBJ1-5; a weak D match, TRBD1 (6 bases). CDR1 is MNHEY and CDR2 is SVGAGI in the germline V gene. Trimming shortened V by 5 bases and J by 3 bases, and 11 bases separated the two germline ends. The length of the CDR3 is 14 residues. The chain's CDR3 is CASSKQGPNQPQHF. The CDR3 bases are TGTGCCAGCAGTAAACAGGGCCCCAATCAGCCCCAGCATTTT.

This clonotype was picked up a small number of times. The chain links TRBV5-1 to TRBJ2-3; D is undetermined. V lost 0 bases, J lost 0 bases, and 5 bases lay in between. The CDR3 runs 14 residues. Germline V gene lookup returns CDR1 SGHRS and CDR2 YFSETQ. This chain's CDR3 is CASSLDQSTDTQYF. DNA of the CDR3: TGCGCCAGCAGCTTGGACCAGAGCACAGATACGCAGTATTTT.

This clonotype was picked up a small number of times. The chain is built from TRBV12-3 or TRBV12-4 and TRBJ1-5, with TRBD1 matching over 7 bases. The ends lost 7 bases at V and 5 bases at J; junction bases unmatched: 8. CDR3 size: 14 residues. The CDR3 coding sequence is TGTGCCAGCACTCGGACAGGTGGCGATCAGCCCCAGCATTTT. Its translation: CASTRTGGDQPQHF.

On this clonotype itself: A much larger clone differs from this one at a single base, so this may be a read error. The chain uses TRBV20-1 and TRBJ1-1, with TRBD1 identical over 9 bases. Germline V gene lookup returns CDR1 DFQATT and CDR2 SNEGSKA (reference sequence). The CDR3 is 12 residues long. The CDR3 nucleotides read TGCAGTTGCGACAGGGGGACGACTGAAACTTTCTTT. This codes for CSCDRGTTETFF.

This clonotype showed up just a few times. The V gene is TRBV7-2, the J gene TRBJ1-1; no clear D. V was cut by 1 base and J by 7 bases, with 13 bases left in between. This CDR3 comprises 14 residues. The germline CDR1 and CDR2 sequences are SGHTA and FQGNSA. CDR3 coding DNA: TGTGCCAGCAGCTTAGATCCGGTGGCAGATGAAGCTTTCTTT. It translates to CASSLDPVADEAFF.

CDR3 bases: TGCGCCAGCAGCTTGGATGGGAGCGCCCAAGAGACCCAGTACTTC. This sequence encodes CASSLDGSAQETQYF. The rearrangement links TRBV5-1 to TRBJ2-5; the D gene is possibly TRBD2 (5 bases). Germline CDR1 is SGHRS and CDR2 is YFSETQ. V was cut by 0 bases and J by 1 base, with 10 bases left in between. The CDR3 is 15 residues long.

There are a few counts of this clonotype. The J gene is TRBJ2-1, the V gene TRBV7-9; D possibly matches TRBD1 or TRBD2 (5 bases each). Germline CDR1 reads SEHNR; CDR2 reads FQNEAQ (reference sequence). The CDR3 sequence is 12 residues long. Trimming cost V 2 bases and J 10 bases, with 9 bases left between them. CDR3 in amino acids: CASSLMGDEQFF. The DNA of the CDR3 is TGTGCCAGCAGCTTAATGGGGGACGAGCAGTTCTTC.

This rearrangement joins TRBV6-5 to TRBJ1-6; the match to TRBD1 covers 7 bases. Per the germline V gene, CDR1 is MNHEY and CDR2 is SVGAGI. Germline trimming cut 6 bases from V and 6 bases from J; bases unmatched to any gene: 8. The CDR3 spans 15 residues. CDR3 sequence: CASRKGGTANSPLHF. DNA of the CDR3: TGTGCCAGCAGAAAAGGCGGGACAGCTAATTCACCCCTCCACTTT.

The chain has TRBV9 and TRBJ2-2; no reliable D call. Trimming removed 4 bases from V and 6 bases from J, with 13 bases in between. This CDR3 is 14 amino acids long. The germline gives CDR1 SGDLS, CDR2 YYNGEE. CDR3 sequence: CASSLVSLPGELFF. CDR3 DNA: TGTGCCAGCAGCCTAGTATCCCTGCCCGGGGAGCTGTTTTTT.

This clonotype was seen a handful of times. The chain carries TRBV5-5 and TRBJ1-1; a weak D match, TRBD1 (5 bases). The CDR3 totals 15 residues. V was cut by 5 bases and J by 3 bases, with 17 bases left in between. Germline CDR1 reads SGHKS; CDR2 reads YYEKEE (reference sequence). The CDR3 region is CASSPPGGLDTEAFF. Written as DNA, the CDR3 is TGTGCCAGCAGTCCCCCCGGGGGATTGGACACTGAAGCTTTCTTT. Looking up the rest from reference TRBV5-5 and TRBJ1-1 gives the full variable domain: DAGVTQSPTHLIKTRGQQVTLRCSPISGHKSVSWYQQVLGQGPQFIFQYYEKEERGRGNFPDRFSARQFPNYSSELNVNALLLGDSALYLCASSPPGGLDTEAFFGQGTRLTVV.

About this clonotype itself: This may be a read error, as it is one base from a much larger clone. Written as DNA, the CDR3 is TGTGCCAGCAGTTACTCGGAACAGGGGGCGCTTTATGGCTACACCTTC. Protein sequence: CASSYSEQGALYGYTF. This rearrangement joins TRBV6-5 to TRBJ1-2; 9 bases match TRBD1. The CDR3 has 16 residues. Per the germline V gene, CDR1 is MNHEY and CDR2 is SVGAGI. J was trimmed by 5 bases and V by 0 bases; bases with no gene match: 7.

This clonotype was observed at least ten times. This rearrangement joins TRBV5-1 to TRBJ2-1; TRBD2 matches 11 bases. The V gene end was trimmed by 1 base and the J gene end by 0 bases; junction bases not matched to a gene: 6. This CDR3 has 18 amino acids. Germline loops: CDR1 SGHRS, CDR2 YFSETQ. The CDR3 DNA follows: TGCGCCAGCAGCTTGACTCTAGCGGGAGGAGGCTCCTACAATGAGCAGTTCTTC. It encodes CASSLTLAGGGSYNEQFF.

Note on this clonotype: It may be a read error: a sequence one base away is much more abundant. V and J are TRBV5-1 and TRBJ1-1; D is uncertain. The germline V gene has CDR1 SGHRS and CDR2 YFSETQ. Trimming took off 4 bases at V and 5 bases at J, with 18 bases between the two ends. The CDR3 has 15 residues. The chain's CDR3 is CASSLADGTTTEAFF. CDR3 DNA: TGCGCCAGCAGCCTGGCAGACGGTACAACAACTGAAGCTTTCTTT.

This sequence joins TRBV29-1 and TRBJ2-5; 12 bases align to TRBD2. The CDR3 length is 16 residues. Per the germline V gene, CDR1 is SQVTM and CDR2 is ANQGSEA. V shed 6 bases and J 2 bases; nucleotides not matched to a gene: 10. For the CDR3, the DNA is TGCAGCGTGGGAGGGGCGACTAGCGGGAGACAAGAGACCCAGTACTTC. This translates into CSVGGATSGRQETQYF.

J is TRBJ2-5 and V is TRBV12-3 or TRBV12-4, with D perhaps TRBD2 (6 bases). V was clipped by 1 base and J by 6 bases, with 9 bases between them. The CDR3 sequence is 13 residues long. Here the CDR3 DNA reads TGTGCCAGCAGTTTAGGGCTAGCGAAGACCCAGTACTTC. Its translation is CASSLGLAKTQYF.

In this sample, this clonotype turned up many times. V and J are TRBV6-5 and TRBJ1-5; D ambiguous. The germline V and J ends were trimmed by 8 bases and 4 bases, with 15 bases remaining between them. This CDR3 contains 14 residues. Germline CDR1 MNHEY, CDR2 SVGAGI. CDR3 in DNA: TGTGCCAGCTCTAGGCAGGTGGGGAATCAGCCCCAGCATTTT. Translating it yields CASSRQVGNQPQHF.

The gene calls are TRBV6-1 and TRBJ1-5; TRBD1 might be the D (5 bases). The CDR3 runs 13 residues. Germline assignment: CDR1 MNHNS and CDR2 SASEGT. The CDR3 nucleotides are TGTGCTACTACTCGACAGACCAATCAGCCCCAGCATTTT. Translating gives CATTRQTNQPQHF.

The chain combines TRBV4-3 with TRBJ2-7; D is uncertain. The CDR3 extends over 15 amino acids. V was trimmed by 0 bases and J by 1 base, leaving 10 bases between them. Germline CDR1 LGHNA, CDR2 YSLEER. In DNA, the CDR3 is TGCGCCAGCAGCCAAGACCGGACGCCATCCTACGAGCAGTACTTC. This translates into CASSQDRTPSYEQYF.

DNA of the CDR3: TGTGCCACCCAGGACAGGGAGAGCACCGGGGAGCTGTTTTTT. This encodes CATQDRESTGELFF. The V call is TRBV7-2, the J call TRBJ2-2, with 8 bases that match TRBD1. CDR1 is SGHTA, CDR2 FQGNSA, per germline. The junction had 8 bases not matched to a gene; V was cut back by 10 bases and J by 4 bases. The CDR3 runs to 14 residues.

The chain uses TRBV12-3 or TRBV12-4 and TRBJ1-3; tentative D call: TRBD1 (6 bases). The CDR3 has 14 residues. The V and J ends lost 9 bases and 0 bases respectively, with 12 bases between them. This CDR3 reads CASCRGHSGNTIYF. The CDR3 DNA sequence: TGTGCCAGTTGTAGGGGACACTCTGGAAACACCATATATTTT.

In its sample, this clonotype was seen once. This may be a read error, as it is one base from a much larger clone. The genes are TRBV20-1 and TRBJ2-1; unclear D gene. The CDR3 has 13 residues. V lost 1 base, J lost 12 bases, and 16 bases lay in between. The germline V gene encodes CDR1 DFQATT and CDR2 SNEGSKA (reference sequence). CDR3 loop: CSARVLVKGVQFF. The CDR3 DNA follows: TGCAGTGCTAGAGTTCTAGTTAAGGGTGTGCAGTTCTTC.